These 17 T cell receptor beta chains were all obtained from the same sample, sequenced in a study of beta chain features in type 1 diabetes. Notes on the study in general: Patients with Type 1 diabetes showed moderately but significantly shorter TCRB CDR3s in all four CD4+ subsets.

The entirety of the isolated RNA underwent reverse transcription, so expressed TCRB transcripts were sequenced. This table comes from immunoSEQ multiplex PCR, and its TCRdb copy is limited to in-frame clones, with some not included. The sample includes fewer than 70,000 clones, 55% to 80% seen only once; the top ten take 0.29%. These receptors lack a known antigen. The sample taken for sequencing was stem cell memory CD4+ T cells from blood. The receptor set was obtained from a woman aged 25 to 39 with type 1 diabetes.

The chain links TRBV4-2 to TRBJ1-3; tentative D call: TRBD1 (5 bases). Germline CDR1 LGHNA, CDR2 YNFKEQ. Trimming stripped 0 bases from V and 0 bases from J, with 18 bases between. CDR3 size: 19 residues. This CDR3 reads CASSQDLTGASISGNTIYF. The DNA of the CDR3 is TGTGCCAGCAGCCAAGATCTAACAGGAGCCTCCATCTCTGGAAACACCATATATTTT.

The gene calls are TRBV5-1 and TRBJ2-7, with TRBD2 matching 11 bases. CDR1 and CDR2 from the germline V gene are SGHRS and YFSETQ. The J segment lost 6 bases and the V segment lost 5 bases, leaving 7 bases of the junction unmatched. The CDR3 covers 14 residues. CDR3 DNA sequence: TGCGCCAGCAGGGCCACTAGCGGGAGTCTCGAGCAGTACTTC. Encoded protein: CASRATSGSLEQYF.

The rearrangement links TRBV10-3 to TRBJ2-1; 7 positions match TRBD2. Germline V gene lookup returns CDR1 ENHRY and CDR2 SYGVKD. V lost 0 bases and J lost 0; bases outside the gene matches: 2. This CDR3 contains 16 residues. CDR3 sequence (DNA): TGTGCCATCAGTGAGTCGCCGGGAGGCTCCTACAATGAGCAGTTCTTC. Amino acid sequence: CAISESPGGSYNEQFF.

The V and J genes are TRBV7-2 and TRBJ1-3; D uncertain. The CDR3 is made up of 15 amino acids. Per the germline V gene, CDR1 is SGHTA and CDR2 is FQGNSA. V was pared by 4 bases and J by 0 bases, with 10 bases between. The CDR3, as DNA: TGTGCCAGCAGCTCCGGGTCGGGCTCTGGAAACACCATATATTTT. It encodes CASSSGSGSGNTIYF.

This clone was detected a few times. The chain joins TRBV25-1 to TRBJ2-5; TRBD1 matches 10 bases. The length of the CDR3 is 14 residues. Germline trimming cut 5 bases from V and 5 bases from J; bases unmatched to any gene: 5. Germline CDR1 is MGHDK and CDR2 is SYGVNS. CDR3 nucleotide sequence: TGTGCCAGCAGTCCGGGACAGGGGAGGGAGACCCAGTACTTC. Translating it yields CASSPGQGRETQYF. Looking up the rest from reference TRBV25-1 and TRBJ2-5 gives the full variable domain: EADIYQTPRYLVIGTGKKITLECSQTMGHDKMYWYQQDPGMELHLIHYSYGVNSTEKGDLSSESTVSRIRTEHFPLTLESARPSHTSQYLCASSPGQGRETQYFGPGTRLLVL.

The chain has TRBV11-2 and TRBJ2-2, with 8 bases fitting TRBD1. Germline trimming cut 3 bases from V and 9 bases from J; bases unmatched to any gene: 3. Germline CDR1 is SGHAT and CDR2 is FQNNGV. CDR3 size: 13 residues. The CDR3 bases are TGTGCCAGCAGCTTGGACAGGGCCAGGGAGCTGTTTTTT. Translated, it gives CASSLDRARELFF. The variable domain in full, completed from reference TRBV11-2 and TRBJ2-2, reads EAGVAQSPRYKIIEKRQSVAFWCNPISGHATLYWYQQILGQGPKLLIQFQNNGVVDDSQLPKDRFSAERLKGVDSTLKIQPAKLEDSAVYLCASSLDRARELFFGEGSRLTVL.

V gene TRBV18 combines with J gene TRBJ2-2; 8 nucleotides match TRBD2. CDR3 length: 16 residues. The germline gives CDR1 KGHSH, CDR2 LQKENI. V was pared by 0 bases and J by 7 bases, with 7 bases of the junction left unmatched. CDR3 in DNA: TGTGCCAGCTCACCACCGGCGGGAGGAAAGATCGGGGAGCTGTTTTTT. Translated, it gives CASSPPAGGKIGELFF. The complete variable domain, with remaining parts taken from reference TRBV18 and TRBJ2-2, reads NAGVMQNPRHLVRRRGQEARLRCSPMKGHSHVYWYRQLPEEGLKFMVYLQKENIIDESGMPKERFSAEFPKEGPSILRIQQVVRGDSAAYFCASSPPAGGKIGELFFGEGSRLTVL.

The gene calls are TRBV30 and TRBJ1-4, with D possibly TRBD1 on 5 matching bases. Germline V gives CDR1 GTSNPN, CDR2 SVGIG (reference sequence). This CDR3 spans 13 amino acids. V was clipped by 3 bases and J by 13 bases, with 18 bases between them. The CDR3 loop reads CAWSGGGEGRLFF. In DNA, the CDR3 is TGTGCCTGGAGCGGCGGAGGGGAGGGAAGACTGTTTTTT. Full variable domain (remainder filled in from reference TRBV30 and TRBJ1-4): SQTIHQWPATLVQPVGSPLSLECTVEGTSNPNLYWYRQAAGRGLQLLFYSVGIGQISSEVPQNLSASRPQDRQFILSSKKLLLSDSGFYLCAWSGGGEGRLFFGSGTQLSVL.

This chain uses TRBV29-1 with TRBJ2-7; 7 bases fit TRBD1. Germline assignment: CDR1 SQVTM and CDR2 ANQGSEA. The junction had 20 bases not matched to a gene; V was cut back by 7 bases and J by 5 bases. This CDR3 is built from 16 residues. In DNA form, the CDR3 reads TGCAGCGCGTCGGTAGGTTGGGTAACAGGGGCCCACGAGCAGTACTTC. Protein product: CSASVGWVTGAHEQYF.

The chain uses TRBV5-1 and TRBJ2-5; TRBD1 might be the D (7 bases). This CDR3 contains 15 residues. V lost 4 bases and J 4 bases, leaving 17 bases between the germline ends. Germline V gene lookup returns CDR1 SGHRS and CDR2 YFSETQ. In DNA form, the CDR3 reads TGCGCCAGCAGCCGATCAAACAGGGGAGGAGAGACCCAGTACTTC. The encoded protein is CASSRSNRGGETQYF.

A few counts support this clone. This chain's CDR3 is CASSLDRGAEAFF. In nucleotides, the CDR3 is TGCGCCAGCAGCTTGGACAGGGGTGCTGAAGCTTTCTTT. The chain combines TRBV5-1 with TRBJ1-1, with 7 bases that match TRBD1. From germline, CDR1 is SGHRS and CDR2 YFSETQ. Trimming cost V 0 bases and J 6 bases; bases outside gene matches: 2. The CDR3 loop spans 13 amino acids.

The rearrangement uses TRBV11-2 and TRBJ2-3; unclear D gene. Deletions cut 0 bases from V and 4 bases from J, with 8 bases between. Germline CDR1 SGHAT, CDR2 FQNNGV. The CDR3 loop spans 14 amino acids. The CDR3 DNA reads as TGTGCCAGCAGCTTAGAACCTCGAGCAGATACGCAGTATTTT. Its translation: CASSLEPRADTQYF.

The table lists this clone with a few counts. Written as DNA, the CDR3 is TGTGCCAGCAGCCGAGGACAGGGAGGAGTTCAGCCCCAGCATTTT. This codes for CASSRGQGGVQPQHF. The chain employs TRBV7-9 and TRBJ1-5; 8 bases agree with TRBD1. Germline values: CDR1 SEHNR, CDR2 FQNEAQ (reference sequence). Trimming took 5 bases from V and 6 from J; bases not matched to a gene: 9. The CDR3 covers 15 residues. Full variable domain (remainder filled in from reference TRBV7-9 and TRBJ1-5): DTGVSQNPRHKITKRGQNVTFRCDPISEHNRLYWYRQTLGQGPEFLTYFQNEAQLEKSRLLSDRFSAERPKGSFSTLEIQRTEQGDSAMYLCASSRGQGGVQPQHFGDGTRLSIL.

The chain combines TRBV9 with TRBJ2-1, with 7 bases that match TRBD2. V shed 2 bases and J 9 bases; nucleotides not matched to a gene: 5. The CDR3 has 13 residues. Germline V gives CDR1 SGDLS, CDR2 YYNGEE. The CDR3, as DNA: TGTGCCAGCAGCGTTGAGGTAGCGGGTGAGCAGTTCTTC. This sequence encodes CASSVEVAGEQFF.

A few counts support this clone. One end of the junction does not line up with germline, which may come from a read error. J is TRBJ2-1 and V is TRBV2; D not resolved. This CDR3 has 11 amino acids. Germline assignment: CDR1 SNHLY and CDR2 FYNNEI. CDR3 bases: TGTGCCAGCAGAACCTACTATGAGCAGTTCTTC. Translated: CASRTYYEQFF.

V usage is TRBV7-2 and J usage is TRBJ1-5, with D unclear. The CDR3 loop spans 14 amino acids. Per germline, CDR1 SGHTA and CDR2 FQGNSA. The V gene lost 6 bases and the J gene lost 1 base, with 10 bases spanning the gap. The CDR3 nucleotides read TGTGCCAGCAGTTCGGGATGGAGCAATCAGCCCCAGCATTTT. Amino acid sequence: CASSSGWSNQPQHF.

This clone was picked up a small number of times. Compared with germline, one end of the junction differs, possibly owing to a read error. V and J are TRBV7-8 and TRBJ2-1; TRBD2 might be the D (6 bases). This CDR3 contains 11 residues. From germline, CDR1 is SGHVS and CDR2 FQNEAQ. The CDR3 DNA is TGTGCCAGCTCCCCGGGACGGGAGACCCTCTTC. This translates into CASSPGRETLF.